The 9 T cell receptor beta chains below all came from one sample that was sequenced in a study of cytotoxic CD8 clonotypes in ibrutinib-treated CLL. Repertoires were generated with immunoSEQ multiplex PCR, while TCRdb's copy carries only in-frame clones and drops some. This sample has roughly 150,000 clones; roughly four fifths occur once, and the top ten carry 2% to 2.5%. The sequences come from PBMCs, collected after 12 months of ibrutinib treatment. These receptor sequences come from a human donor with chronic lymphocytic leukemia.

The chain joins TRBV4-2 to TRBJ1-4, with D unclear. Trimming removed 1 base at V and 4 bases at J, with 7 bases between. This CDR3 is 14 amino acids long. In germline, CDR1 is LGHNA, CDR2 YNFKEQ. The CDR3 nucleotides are TGTGCCAGCAGCCAAGTCGGAGGTAATGAAAAACTGTTTTTT. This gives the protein CASSQVGGNEKLFF.

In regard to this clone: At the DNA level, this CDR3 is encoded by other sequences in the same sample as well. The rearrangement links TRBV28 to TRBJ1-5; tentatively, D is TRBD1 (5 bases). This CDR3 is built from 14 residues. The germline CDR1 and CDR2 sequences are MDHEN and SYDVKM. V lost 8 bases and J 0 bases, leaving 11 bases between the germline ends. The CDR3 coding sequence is TGTGCCAGCTCACGCGGGGGTAGCAATCAGCCCCAGCATTTT. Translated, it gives CASSRGGSNQPQHF. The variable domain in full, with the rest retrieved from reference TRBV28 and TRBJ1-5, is DVKVTQSSRYLVKRTGEKVFLECVQDMDHENMFWYRQDPGLGLRLIYFSYDVKMKEKGDIPEGYSVSREKKERFSLILESASTNQTSMYLCASSRGGSNQPQHFGDGTRLSIL.

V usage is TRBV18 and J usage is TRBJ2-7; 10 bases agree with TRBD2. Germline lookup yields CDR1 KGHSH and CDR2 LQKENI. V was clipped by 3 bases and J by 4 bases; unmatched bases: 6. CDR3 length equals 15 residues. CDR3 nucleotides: TGTGCCAGCTCACCGGATCTAGCGGGAGTGTACGAGCAGTACTTC. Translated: CASSPDLAGVYEQYF.

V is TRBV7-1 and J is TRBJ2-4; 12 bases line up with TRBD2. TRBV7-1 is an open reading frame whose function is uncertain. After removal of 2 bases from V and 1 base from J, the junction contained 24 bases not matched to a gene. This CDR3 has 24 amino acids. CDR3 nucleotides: TGTGCCAGCAGCTCAACACTTCCGGGACTAGCGGGCCTCACCCCCGAACGCGCCAAAAACATTCAGTACTTC. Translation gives CASSSTLPGLAGLTPERAKNIQYF.

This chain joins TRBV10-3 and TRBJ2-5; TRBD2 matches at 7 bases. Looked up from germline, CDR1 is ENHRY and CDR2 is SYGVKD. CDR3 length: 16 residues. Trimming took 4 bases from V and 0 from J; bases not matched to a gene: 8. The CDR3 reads CAISGSRAGDQETQYF. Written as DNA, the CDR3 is TGTGCCATCAGTGGGAGCCGGGCGGGGGACCAAGAGACCCAGTACTTC.

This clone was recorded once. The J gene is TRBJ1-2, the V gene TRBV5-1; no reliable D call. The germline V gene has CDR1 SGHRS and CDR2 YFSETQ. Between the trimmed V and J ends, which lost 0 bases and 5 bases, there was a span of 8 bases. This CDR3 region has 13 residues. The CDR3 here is CASSLGVTYGYTF. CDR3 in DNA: TGCGCCAGCAGCTTGGGGGTAACTTATGGCTACACCTTC.

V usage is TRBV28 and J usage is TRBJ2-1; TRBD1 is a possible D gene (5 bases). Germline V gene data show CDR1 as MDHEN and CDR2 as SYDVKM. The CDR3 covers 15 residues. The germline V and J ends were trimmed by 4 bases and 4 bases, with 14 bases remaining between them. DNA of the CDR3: TGTGCCAGCAGTTGGGGCAGGGCCTTATACAATGAGCAGTTCTTC. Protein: CASSWGRALYNEQFF.

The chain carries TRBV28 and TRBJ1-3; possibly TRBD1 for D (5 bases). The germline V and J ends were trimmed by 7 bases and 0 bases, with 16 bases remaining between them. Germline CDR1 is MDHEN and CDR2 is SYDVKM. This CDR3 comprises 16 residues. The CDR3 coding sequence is TGTGCCAGCACCTCGGGGGGACGTTTCTCTGGAAACACCATATATTTT. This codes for CASTSGGRFSGNTIYF.

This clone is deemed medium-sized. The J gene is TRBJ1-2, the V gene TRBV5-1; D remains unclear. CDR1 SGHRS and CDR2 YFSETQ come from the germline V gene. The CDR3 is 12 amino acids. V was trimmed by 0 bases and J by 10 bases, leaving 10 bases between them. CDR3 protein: CASSLERANYTF. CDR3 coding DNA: TGCGCCAGCAGCTTGGAGCGGGCCAACTACACCTTC. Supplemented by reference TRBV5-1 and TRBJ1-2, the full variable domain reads KAGVTQTPRYLIKTRGQQVTLSCSPISGHRSVSWYQQTPGQGLQFLFEYFSETQRNKGNFPGRFSGRQFSNSRSEMNVSTLELGDSALYLCASSLERANYTFGSGTRLTVV.